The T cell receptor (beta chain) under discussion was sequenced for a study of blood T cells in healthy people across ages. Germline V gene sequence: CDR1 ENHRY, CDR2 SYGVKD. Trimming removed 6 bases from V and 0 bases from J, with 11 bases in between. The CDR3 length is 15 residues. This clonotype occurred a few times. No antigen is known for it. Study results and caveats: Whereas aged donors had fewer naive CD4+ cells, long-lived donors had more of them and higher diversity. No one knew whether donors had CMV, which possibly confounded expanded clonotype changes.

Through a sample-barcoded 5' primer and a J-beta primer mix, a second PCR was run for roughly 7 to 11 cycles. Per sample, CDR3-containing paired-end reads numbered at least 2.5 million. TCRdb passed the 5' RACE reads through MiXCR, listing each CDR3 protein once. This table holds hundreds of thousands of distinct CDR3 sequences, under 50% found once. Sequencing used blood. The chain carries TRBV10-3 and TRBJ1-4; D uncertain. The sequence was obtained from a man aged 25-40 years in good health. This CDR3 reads CAISATEATNEKLFF. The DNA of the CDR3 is TGTGCCATCAGCGCAACAGAGGCAACTAATGAAAAACTGTTTTTT.